Sequencing of this T cell receptor (beta chain) was carried out in a study of blood T cells in healthy people across ages. Per-sample yields of isolated PBMCs were at least 6 million. Germline V gives CDR1 ENHRY, CDR2 SYGVKD. The length of the CDR3 is 13 residues. Trimming left V 5 bases short and J 5 bases short, with 13 bases between. PCR was performed a second time for roughly 6 to 12 cycles using a sample-barcoded 5' primer and a J-beta primer mix. Sequencing of every sample gave 2.5 million or more CDR3-containing paired-end reads. TCRdb analysed the 5' RACE reads with MiXCR anew, one entry per CDR3 protein. This table holds 800,000 to 1,000,000 distinct CDR3 sequences, around 46% found once.

The sequence derives from a man younger than 40 in good health. The genes are TRBV10-3 and TRBJ2-7; D ambiguous. The sample consisted of blood. The CDR3 sequence: CAISRPAVDEQYF. In DNA form, the CDR3 reads TGTGCCATCAGTAGGCCAGCTGTGGACGAGCAGTACTTC.